This TCR beta chain was recovered during a study of blood T cell repertoires in COVID-19. Turning to the study itself: The analysed material was cDNA or gDNA that came from T cells, B-cell-depleted T cells, or PBMCs.

The data were produced by immunoSEQ multiplex PCR, yet TCRdb's version contains in-frame clones alone and is incomplete. The table has some 200,000 clones, roughly nine tenths seen once. Germline CDR1 is SGDLS and CDR2 is YYNGEE. This CDR3 comprises 12 residues. J was trimmed by 6 bases and V by 10 bases; bases with no gene match: 6. The J gene is TRBJ2-2, the V gene TRBV9; 7 bases agree with TRBD1. The sample was peripheral blood. The receptor was derived from a woman between 50 and 59 years old with acute or convalescent COVID-19. CDR3 DNA sequence: TGTGCCTCGAAGGGGGCCTCCGGGGAGCTGTTTTTT. Its translation: CASKGASGELFF. The full variable domain, rest sourced from reference TRBV9 and TRBJ2-2, is DSGVTQTPKHLITATGQRVTLRCSPRSGDLSVYWYQQSLDQGLQFLIQYYNGEERAKGNILERFSAQQFPDLHSELNLSSLELGDSALYFCASKGASGELFFGEGSRLTVL.